The 10 T cell receptor beta chains below were found in one sample sequenced in a study of T cell repertoires in cytomegalovirus infection. No antigen is known for these receptors. TCRdb analysed the reads with MiXCR anew, one entry per CDR3 protein. The data contain hundreds of thousands of distinct CDR3 sequences, about 30% of them singletons. The material sequenced was cultured PBMCs, taken from culture after CMV antigen stimulation. The receptors shown here come from a human donor in good health (CMV status not recorded). Some clones in this sample may be carry-over from other donors' samples.

This chain connects TRBV20-1 to TRBJ2-5; 9 positions agree with TRBD2. The CDR3 totals 15 residues. V trimming: 3 bases; J trimming: 7 bases; junction bases outside the gene matches: 12. CDR1 is DFQATT and CDR2 is SNEGSKA in the germline V gene (reference sequence). The CDR3 bases are TGCAGTGCTAGTGGTGGCGGGAGGGCCTTTGGGACCCAGTACTTC. As protein: CSASGGGRAFGTQYF.

The chain is built from TRBV5-1 and TRBJ2-1; a weak D match, TRBD2 (6 bases). Germline V gene data show CDR1 as SGHRS and CDR2 as YFSETQ. The CDR3 spans 16 residues. Trimming removed 0 bases from V and 8 bases from J, with 18 bases in between. CDR3 sequence: CASSLGREITRDEQFF. CDR3 nucleotides: TGCGCCAGCAGCTTGGGCCGGGAGATTACGAGGGATGAGCAGTTCTTC.

This clonotype occurred a few times. The CDR3 loop reads CAISEPRTSGRTGEQFF. The CDR3 region has the DNA TGTGCCATCAGTGAGCCCCGGACTAGCGGGAGAACCGGTGAGCAGTTCTTC. The chain links TRBV10-3 to TRBJ2-1; 13 nucleotides match TRBD2. The length of the CDR3 is 17 residues. The ends lost 2 bases at V and 9 bases at J; junction bases unmatched: 10. CDR1 and CDR2 from the germline V gene are ENHRY and SYGVKD.

To note about this clonotype: A far larger clone is one nucleotide away, so this likely arose from a read error. The V call is TRBV18, the J call TRBJ1-1; unclear D gene. The CDR3 has 12 residues. V dropped 8 bases and J dropped 1 base, with 8 bases sitting between them. Germline V gene sequence: CDR1 KGHSH, CDR2 LQKENI. Here the CDR3 reads CASTFGNTEAFF. The CDR3 bases are TGTGCCAGCACCTTTGGGAACACTGAAGCTTTCTTT.

The chain is built from TRBV7-2 and TRBJ2-5; D is tentatively TRBD1 or TRBD2 (6 bases each). Per the germline V gene, CDR1 is SGHTA and CDR2 is FQGNSA. V was clipped by 1 base and J by 9 bases, with 12 bases between them. CDR3 size: 13 residues. CDR3 sequence: CASSLVQEGAQYF. CDR3 sequence (DNA): TGTGCCAGCAGCTTAGTTCAGGAGGGGGCCCAGTACTTC.

This clonotype turned up a few times. The rearrangement joins TRBV29-1 to TRBJ2-7, with D perhaps matching TRBD1 (5 bases). The CDR3 runs 13 residues. The V gene lost 4 bases and the J gene lost 5 bases, with 15 bases spanning the gap. Per the germline V gene, CDR1 is SQVTM and CDR2 is ANQGSEA. This CDR3 is CSVVLGDGNEQYF. The CDR3 coding sequence is TGCAGCGTTGTATTAGGGGATGGGAACGAGCAGTACTTC.

The sample holds a few counts of this clonotype. This chain connects TRBV15 to TRBJ1-2; no reliable D call. The ends were cut back, 0 bases at V and 8 bases at J, with 13 bases in the middle. The CDR3 consists of 14 residues. Germline lookup yields CDR1 LNHNV and CDR2 YYDKDF (reference sequence). The CDR3: CATSRDRRAGGYTF. CDR3 nucleotide sequence: TGTGCCACCAGCAGAGATAGAAGGGCTGGGGGCTACACCTTC.

This clonotype has a handful of counts. This chain joins TRBV5-5 and TRBJ2-1, with TRBD2 identical over 8 bases. The CDR3 length is 16 residues. The germline gives CDR1 SGHKS, CDR2 YYEKEE (reference sequence). The junction had 10 bases not matched to a gene; V was cut back by 6 bases and J by 2 bases. The DNA for the CDR3 is TGTGCCAGCACCCCTACCTACGGGAGGGCCTACAATGAGCAGTTCTTC. Protein: CASTPTYGRAYNEQFF.

This clonotype was recorded a few times. The CDR3 DNA is TGTGCCAGCAGTAAGGCGGGACAAGAGACCCAGTACTTC. Translation: CASSKAGQETQYF. This rearrangement joins TRBV6-6 to TRBJ2-5, with D maybe TRBD2 (6 bases). Looked up from germline, CDR1 is MNHNY and CDR2 is SVGAGI (reference sequence). This CDR3 region has 13 residues. V lost 5 bases to trimming and J lost 2 bases, with 9 bases between them.

This clonotype was counted many times. The CDR3 region is CASSPRTRVGEQYF. CDR3 in DNA: TGTGCCAGCAGCCCGCGGACTAGGGTGGGCGAGCAGTACTTC. The chain is built from TRBV7-2 and TRBJ2-7, with TRBD2 identical over 7 bases. Germline lookup yields CDR1 SGHTA and CDR2 FQGNSA. With V trimmed by 5 bases and J by 6 bases, 10 bases remained unmatched. This CDR3 has 14 residues.